This T cell receptor (beta chain) was documented in a study of cytomegalovirus exposure and HLA in healthy donors. This clone was detected a few times. Its specificity is not known. Findings and caveats of the study: With later analysis, a missense DCLRE1C variant became linked to TCR beta V- and J-gene trimming.

The PCR was carried out with 60 Vbeta primers and 13 Jbeta primers. Method: immunoSEQ multiplex PCR; TCRdb's copy keeps in-frame clones and lacks some. The sample lists roughly 130,000 clones, more than 60% seen once, with around 1.8% in the top ten. The sample consisted of PBMCs. The sequence came from a male donor in good health and CMV-seronegative.

CDR3 sequence: CASSIAGGGAFPQETQYF. Written as DNA, the CDR3 is TGTGCCAGTAGTATAGCTGGCGGGGGGGCCTTTCCCCAAGAGACCCAGTACTTC. The chain combines TRBV19 with TRBJ2-5, with 9 bases aligning to TRBD2. Germline CDR1 reads LNHDA; CDR2 reads SQIVND (reference sequence). This CDR3 has 18 residues. V lost 1 base to trimming and J lost 1 base; unmatched junction nucleotides: 10.